The clone carrying this T cell receptor beta chain was seen more than once but under ten times. As yet, its antigen is unknown. This specimen comes from a study of blood T cells in healthy people across ages. Whole-study findings and limits: Estimates drawn from one million T cells were deemed to understate diversity.

Alongside a J-beta primer mix, a sample-barcoded 5' primer served in a second PCR lasting roughly 6 to 11 cycles. A tag from a template-switch adaptor with 12 random nucleotides marked each cDNA molecule. TCRdb reprocessed the 5' RACE reads with MiXCR, giving one entry per CDR3 protein. The sample records around 2 million distinct CDR3 sequences, about two fifths being singletons. Trimming removed 0 bases from V and 0 bases from J, with 11 bases in between. This CDR3 has 17 amino acids. Per the germline V gene, CDR1 is SGHVS and CDR2 is FNYEAQ. Donors gave around 10 milliliters of peripheral blood apiece.

The sequencing sample was made of blood. The genes are TRBV7-6 and TRBJ1-4; D perhaps matches TRBD1 (5 bases). The sequence was obtained from a human donor in good health. The CDR3 reads CASSLAPKGTTNEKLFF. Here the CDR3 DNA reads TGTGCCAGCAGCTTAGCGCCGAAGGGGACAACTAATGAAAAACTGTTTTTT.